The 31 T cell receptor beta chains below were found in one sample sequenced in a study of cytomegalovirus exposure and HLA in healthy donors. Primers included in the PCR were 60 Vbeta and 13 Jbeta primers. Sequencing used immunoSEQ multiplex PCR; TCRdb keeps in-frame clones, though not all of them. The specimen's table records about 46,000 clones. The sequenced material came from PBMCs. These TCRs come from a woman in her 40s in good health and CMV-seronegative.

The chain uses TRBV7-2 and TRBJ2-7; TRBD2 matches 10 bases. Germline loops: CDR1 SGHTA, CDR2 FQGNSA. The CDR3 loop spans 14 amino acids. V shed 4 bases, J shed 4 bases, and the junction held 4 bases outside the gene matches. DNA for the CDR3: TGTGCCAGCAGCTCCGGGACTAGCGTTTACGAGCAGTACTTC. The encoded protein is CASSSGTSVYEQYF.

The DNA for the CDR3 is TGCAGCGGACTAGCGAGCGACAATGAGCAGTTCTTC. Amino acid sequence: CSGLASDNEQFF. The rearrangement joins TRBV29-1 to TRBJ2-1; 8 nucleotides agree with TRBD2. CDR1 is SQVTM and CDR2 is ANQGSEA in the germline V gene. Trimming took 7 bases from V and 5 from J; bases not matched to a gene: 4. The CDR3 sequence is 12 residues long.

This chain uses TRBV2 with TRBJ1-1; no firm D call. The V gene lost 4 bases and the J gene lost 7 bases, with 10 bases spanning the gap. This CDR3 comprises 12 residues. Germline-derived CDR1 and CDR2 are SNHLY and FYNNEI. The CDR3 sequence: CASSASPSEAFF. The CDR3, as DNA: TGTGCCAGCAGTGCTTCCCCGAGTGAAGCTTTCTTT.

The J gene is TRBJ1-3, the V gene TRBV4-2, with D uncertain. The germline gives CDR1 LGHNA, CDR2 YNFKEQ. V lost 4 bases, J lost 4 bases, and 17 bases lay in between. The CDR3 length is 16 residues. The CDR3 spells CASSPLGSGPGNTIYF. The CDR3 coding sequence is TGTGCCAGCAGCCCTCTCGGTAGCGGCCCGGGAAACACCATATATTTT.

The chain recombines TRBV30 with TRBJ1-2; maybe TRBD1 (6 bases). The CDR3 runs 14 residues. V gave up 3 bases and J gave up 4 bases, with 15 bases separating them. Per germline, CDR1 GTSNPN and CDR2 SVGIG (reference sequence). CDR3 protein: CAWSGVQGCYGYTF. CDR3 in DNA: TGTGCCTGGAGCGGGGTCCAGGGGTGCTATGGCTACACCTTC. The variable domain in full, completed from reference TRBV30 and TRBJ1-2, reads SQTIHQWPATLVQPVGSPLSLECTVEGTSNPNLYWYRQAAGRGLQLLFYSVGIGQISSEVPQNLSASRPQDRQFILSSKKLLLSDSGFYLCAWSGVQGCYGYTFGSGTRLTVV.

The gene calls are TRBV7-2 and TRBJ2-7; 8 nucleotides align to TRBD2. The V and J ends lost 5 bases and 7 bases, in that order; junction bases with no gene match: 7. The CDR3 extends over 13 amino acids. Germline assignment: CDR1 SGHTA and CDR2 FQGNSA. The CDR3 DNA follows: TGTGCCAGCAGCCCGGGACTAGTAGGTGAGCAGTACTTC. This codes for CASSPGLVGEQYF.

V usage is TRBV4-1 and J usage is TRBJ1-3; D is possibly TRBD1 (5 bases). Deletions cut 0 bases from V and 0 bases from J, with 12 bases between. CDR3 length equals 17 residues. Germline V gene sequence: CDR1 MGHRA, CDR2 YSYEKL. CDR3: CASSQDWGRNSGNTIYF. CDR3 in DNA: TGCGCCAGCAGCCAAGACTGGGGCCGGAACTCTGGAAACACCATATATTTT.

The chain links TRBV6-6 to TRBJ2-7; 10 nucleotides agree with TRBD2. The CDR3 has 13 amino acids. The germline V gene has CDR1 MNHNY and CDR2 SVGAGI (reference sequence). The junction had 2 bases not matched to a gene; V was cut back by 9 bases and J by 0 bases. The CDR3 region has the DNA TGTGCCAGGATAGCGGGAGGCTCCTACGAGCAGTACTTC. It translates to CARIAGGSYEQYF.

The rearrangement links TRBV29-1 to TRBJ2-1; D unclear. Germline V gene sequence: CDR1 SQVTM, CDR2 ANQGSEA. V was trimmed by 0 bases and J by 6 bases, leaving 9 bases between them. This CDR3 is 13 amino acids long. CDR3 coding DNA: TGCAGCGTTGAAGAAATTACTTTCAATGAGCAGTTCTTC. This gives the protein CSVEEITFNEQFF.

The gene calls are TRBV5-1 and TRBJ2-2; 8 positions match TRBD2. CDR1 and CDR2 (germline): SGHRS, YFSETQ. The V and J ends lost 3 bases and 7 bases, in that order; junction bases with no gene match: 11. CDR3 size: 16 residues. DNA of the CDR3: TGCGCCAGCAGCTGGGGACTAGTTGGAGCGAGCGGGGAGCTGTTTTTT. Translation: CASSWGLVGASGELFF.

The chain couples TRBV18 to TRBJ2-7, with D maybe TRBD1 (6 bases). The CDR3 runs 15 residues. Trimming cost V 2 bases and J 3 bases, with 14 bases left between them. The V gene's germline CDR1 is KGHSH and CDR2 LQKENI. The CDR3 reads CASSPGTDRGYEQYF. The CDR3 nucleotides are TGTGCCAGCTCACCAGGCACGGACAGAGGCTACGAGCAGTACTTC.

This chain uses TRBV5-4 with TRBJ2-7, with D hard to call. The length of the CDR3 is 14 residues. Per germline, CDR1 SGHNT and CDR2 YYREEE (reference sequence). V lost 3 bases and J 5 bases, leaving 15 bases between the germline ends. The CDR3 here is CASSSALAPHEQYF. The CDR3 nucleotides are TGTGCCAGCAGCTCGGCCTTAGCCCCCCACGAGCAGTACTTC.

The chain is built from TRBV7-9 and TRBJ2-5; TRBD2 aligns across 11 bases. Germline-derived CDR1 and CDR2 are SEHNR and FQNEAQ (reference sequence). The ends lost 5 bases at V and 1 base at J; junction bases unmatched: 6. This CDR3 region has 16 residues. The CDR3 reads CASSTGTSGLQETQYF. The CDR3 DNA reads TGTGCCAGCAGCACCGGGACTAGCGGCCTCCAAGAGACCCAGTACTTC.

The V call is TRBV29-1, the J call TRBJ2-5; perhaps TRBD1 as D (5 bases). V was clipped by 1 base and J by 2 bases, with 14 bases between them. Germline V lookup: CDR1 SQVTM, CDR2 ANQGSEA. The CDR3 has 15 residues. The CDR3 is CSVEVLGDQQETQYF. In nucleotides, the CDR3 is TGCAGCGTTGAAGTTTTAGGGGATCAGCAAGAGACCCAGTACTTC.

This sequence joins TRBV27 and TRBJ1-5; 9 bases map to TRBD1. Germline trimming cut 4 bases from V and 7 bases from J; bases unmatched to any gene: 5. This CDR3 contains 14 residues. Germline CDR1 MNHEY, CDR2 SMNVEV (reference sequence). CDR3 sequence: CASSSTGGEQPQHF. The CDR3, as DNA: TGTGCCAGCAGTTCCACAGGGGGCGAACAGCCCCAGCATTTT.

J is TRBJ2-7 and V is TRBV6-1; D possibly corresponds to TRBD1 (7 bases). The CDR3 is 14 residues long. V dropped 2 bases and J dropped 2 bases, with 10 bases sitting between them. Germline loops: CDR1 MNHNS, CDR2 SASEGT. CDR3 residues: CASSEQGGAYEQYF. CDR3 coding DNA: TGTGCCAGCAGTGAACAGGGGGGCGCCTACGAGCAGTACTTC.

The V call is TRBV5-1, the J call TRBJ2-3; D unresolved. Trimming removed 2 bases at V and 6 bases at J, with 10 bases between. CDR3 size: 13 residues. Germline assignment: CDR1 SGHRS and CDR2 YFSETQ. In DNA, the CDR3 is TGCGCCAGCAGCTTTAGAGCTGCCGATACGCAGTATTTT. This gives the protein CASSFRAADTQYF.

The chain combines TRBV19 with TRBJ1-5; D gene unclear. CDR3 length: 14 residues. Looked up from germline, CDR1 is LNHDA and CDR2 is SQIVND (reference sequence). V lost 6 bases, J lost 0 bases, and 9 bases lay in between. CDR3 bases: TGTGCCAGTAGCTGGGCCCTTAGCAATCAGCCCCAGCATTTT. Protein sequence: CASSWALSNQPQHF.

This chain links TRBV7-2 with TRBJ1-1; tentatively, D is TRBD1 (6 bases). From germline, CDR1 is SGHTA and CDR2 FQGNSA. The V gene lost 7 bases and the J gene lost 2 bases, with 11 bases spanning the gap. The CDR3 has 13 residues. Here the CDR3 DNA reads TGTGCCAGCAATCGACAGGAAAACACTGAAGCTTTCTTT. As protein: CASNRQENTEAFF.

The rearrangement uses TRBV7-2 and TRBJ1-3, with D uncertain. Between the trimmed V and J ends, which lost 2 bases and 0 bases, there was a span of 8 bases. The CDR3 is made up of 15 amino acids. Looked up from germline, CDR1 is SGHTA and CDR2 is FQGNSA. The CDR3 protein is CASSLNPSSGNTIYF. For the CDR3, the DNA is TGTGCCAGCAGCTTAAATCCCAGCTCTGGAAACACCATATATTTT.

The chain employs TRBV9 and TRBJ2-4; the match to TRBD2 covers 7 bases. J lost 8 bases, V lost 4 bases, and 12 bases had no gene match. From germline, CDR1 is SGDLS and CDR2 YYNGEE. The CDR3 consists of 15 residues. The CDR3 DNA reads TGTGCCAGCAGCTCCCAAGGGAGGGGTAGAGACATTCAGTACTTC. Translation: CASSSQGRGRDIQYF.

The V call is TRBV6-1, the J call TRBJ2-7; D may be TRBD2 (5 bases). The ends were cut back, 7 bases at V and 4 bases at J, with 14 bases in the middle. The CDR3 is 13 residues long. Germline V lookup: CDR1 MNHNS, CDR2 SASEGT. The CDR3 nucleotides read TGTGCCAGCATCCGTGGTGGGAGTTACGAGCAGTACTTC. Its translation is CASIRGGSYEQYF.

This chain uses TRBV28 with TRBJ1-2; 8 bases match TRBD1. This CDR3 has 13 residues. CDR1 and CDR2 (germline): MDHEN, SYDVKM. The V gene end was trimmed by 10 bases and the J gene end by 8 bases; junction bases not matched to a gene: 12. The CDR3 bases are TGTGCCACTGACAGGGGTTGGCAAAAGGGCTACACCTTC. Translation gives CATDRGWQKGYTF.

This chain uses TRBV30 with TRBJ2-5, with D perhaps matching TRBD2 (5 bases). The CDR3 has 15 residues. V shed 2 bases and J shed 5 bases, with 18 bases lying between them. CDR1 is GTSNPN and CDR2 is SVGIG in the germline V gene (reference sequence). The CDR3 loop reads CAWSIPSRRGETQYF. The CDR3 DNA follows: TGTGCCTGGAGTATCCCGTCTCGGAGAGGGGAGACCCAGTACTTC.

CDR3 in DNA: TGTGCCAGCTCACCCCTAGACAGGGGCAAACCTCTTGACGAGCAGTACTTC. Encoded protein: CASSPLDRGKPLDEQYF. This chain joins TRBV18 and TRBJ2-7; TRBD1 agrees at 8 bases. The CDR3 spans 17 residues. Looked up from germline, CDR1 is KGHSH and CDR2 is LQKENI. Unmatched junction bases numbered 15, after V lost 3 bases and J lost 5 bases. Combining the CDR3 with reference TRBV18 and TRBJ2-7 gives the whole variable domain NAGVMQNPRHLVRRRGQEARLRCSPMKGHSHVYWYRQLPEEGLKFMVYLQKENIIDESGMPKERFSAEFPKEGPSILRIQQVVRGDSAAYFCASSPLDRGKPLDEQYFGPGTRLTVT.

This sequence joins TRBV11-1 and TRBJ1-2, with D tentatively TRBD1 (5 bases). Trimming cost V 5 bases and J 8 bases, with 18 bases left between them. The CDR3 extends over 14 amino acids. The V gene's germline CDR1 is SGHAT and CDR2 FQDESV (reference sequence). The CDR3 DNA is TGTGCCAGCAGCCCTCAAAGCGGGACTGGCGGCTACACCTTC. Translating gives CASSPQSGTGGYTF. The full variable domain, in which reference TRBV11-1 and TRBJ1-2 provide the parts outside the CDR3, is EAEVAQSPRYKITEKSQAVAFWCDPISGHATLYWYRQILGQGPELLVQFQDESVVDDSQLPKDRFSAERLKGVDSTLKIQPAELGDSAMYLCASSPQSGTGGYTFGSGTRLTVV.

This clone is medium-sized by frequency. Here the CDR3 reads CAIRDRANYGYTF. The CDR3 region has the DNA TGTGCCATCAGGGACAGGGCTAACTATGGCTACACCTTC. V and J are TRBV10-3 and TRBJ1-2, with 8 bases matching TRBD1. Germline assignment: CDR1 ENHRY and CDR2 SYGVKD. CDR3 size: 13 residues. J lost 0 bases, V lost 6 bases, and 0 bases had no gene match.

The chain has TRBV5-4 and TRBJ2-1; D perhaps matches TRBD1 (8 bases). The germline CDR1 and CDR2 sequences are SGHNT and YYREEE (reference sequence). Trimming removed 2 bases from V and 8 bases from J, with 14 bases in between. The length of the CDR3 is 14 residues. The CDR3, as DNA: TGTGCCAGCAGCTTTCAACAGGGGGGGGATGAGCAGTTCTTC. Protein product: CASSFQQGGDEQFF. Filled out from reference TRBV5-4 and TRBJ2-1, the complete variable domain reads ETGVTQSPTHLIKTRGQQVTLRCSSQSGHNTVSWYQQALGQGPQFIFQYYREEENGRGNFPPRFSGLQFPNYSSELNVNALELDDSALYLCASSFQQGGDEQFFGPGTRLTVL.

The V call is TRBV30, the J call TRBJ1-1; D uncertain. V was trimmed by 2 bases and J by 5 bases, leaving 15 bases between them. The CDR3 runs 14 residues. CDR1 is GTSNPN, CDR2 SVGIG, per germline (reference sequence). CDR3: CAWSSTAGRTEAFF. DNA of the CDR3: TGTGCCTGGAGTTCCACTGCCGGGAGAACTGAAGCTTTCTTT.

CDR3 nucleotide sequence: TGTGCCAGCAGCCCCCACGGGACTATCACAGATACGCAGTATTTT. Translating gives CASSPHGTITDTQYF. V and J are TRBV7-2 and TRBJ2-3; TRBD2 agrees at 7 bases. Per the germline V gene, CDR1 is SGHTA and CDR2 is FQGNSA. The ends lost 5 bases at V and 2 bases at J; junction bases unmatched: 7. The CDR3 runs to 15 residues.

The chain recombines TRBV30 with TRBJ2-3; 7 positions match TRBD2. Germline V gene data show CDR1 as GTSNPN and CDR2 as SVGIG (reference sequence). V lost 4 bases and J lost 5; bases outside the gene matches: 6. This CDR3 region has 13 residues. The CDR3 DNA reads as TGTGCCTGGAATGCGGGAGTGGGAGATACGCAGTATTTT. This encodes CAWNAGVGDTQYF.